These T cell receptor beta chains were read from a single sample in a study of blood T cell repertoires in COVID-19. The data were produced by immunoSEQ multiplex PCR, yet TCRdb's version contains in-frame clones alone and is incomplete. The data contain 50,000 or so clones, roughly 84% of them singletons. The sample was peripheral blood. Receptors were obtained from a man aged 50 to 60 with active COVID-19. The CDR3 runs from the conserved cysteine through the conserved F or W. Each record gives: J gene, V gene, clone size, D gene, CDR3 DNA, CDR3 protein. D genes are given only for firm matches. The size field is filled for only some rows; it gives once, few, many or a size class.

j_gene: TRBJ2-7; v_gene: TRBV11-2; abundance: .; d_gene: .; CDR3nt: TGTGCCAGCAGCAAAGGACTGGGATTACGAGAGCAGTACTTC; CDR3aa: CASSKGLGLREQYF
j_gene: TRBJ2-3; v_gene: TRBV5-1; abundance: .; d_gene: .; CDR3nt: TGCGCCAGCAGCTGGGCAGGGGCAGATACGCAGTATTTT; CDR3aa: CASSWAGADTQYF
j_gene: TRBJ2-1; v_gene: TRBV11-3; abundance: .; d_gene: TRBD2; CDR3nt: TGTGCCAGCAGCTTAGGGGTAGCGGGAGGGGCCTACAATGAGCAGTTCTTC; CDR3aa: CASSLGVAGGAYNEQFF
j_gene: TRBJ1-1; v_gene: TRBV27; abundance: .; d_gene: .; CDR3nt: TGTGCCAGCAGTAGACAGCCGAACACTGAAGCTTTCTTT; CDR3aa: CASSRQPNTEAFF
j_gene: TRBJ2-1; v_gene: TRBV20-1; abundance: .; d_gene: .; CDR3nt: TGCAGTGCCTTTGAGCAGGGTGAGCAGTTCTTC; CDR3aa: CSAFEQGEQFF
j_gene: TRBJ2-7; v_gene: TRBV6-6; abundance: .; d_gene: .; CDR3nt: TGTGCCAGCAGGCCCCGGAGGGACTACGAGCAGTACTTC; CDR3aa: CASRPRRDYEQYF
j_gene: TRBJ2-7; v_gene: TRBV5-1; abundance: once; d_gene: TRBD1; CDR3nt: TGCGCCAGCAGCTGGCCACATGGACAGGGGGCGGGCGAGCAGTACTTC; CDR3aa: CASSWPHGQGAGEQYF
j_gene: TRBJ1-1; v_gene: TRBV30; abundance: .; d_gene: .; CDR3nt: TGTGCCTGGAGTTGGGGGGACACTGAAGCTTTCTTT; CDR3aa: CAWSWGDTEAFF
j_gene: TRBJ1-6; v_gene: TRBV10-1; abundance: .; d_gene: TRBD1; CDR3nt: TGCGCCAGCAGATCGGGTAACAGGGGTAATTCACCCCTCCACTTT; CDR3aa: CASRSGNRGNSPLHF
j_gene: TRBJ2-7; v_gene: TRBV5-1; abundance: .; d_gene: TRBD2; CDR3nt: TGCGCCAGCAGCTCCACAGCGGGATCAGGCGAGCAGTACTTC; CDR3aa: CASSSTAGSGEQYF